This T cell receptor beta chain was recovered during a study of tumor-infiltrating lymphocytes in primary liver carcinoma. Study in general: Aged between 30 and 69 years, the patients were men and women. Each of the samples returned roughly 3.5 to 7.13 million productive TCRbeta reads (a yield similar across tissue types). Study findings and constraints: Among top clones, only about 8-25% appeared in all five tumor regions. Reduced overlap was seen in tumor-adjacent and tumor-blood pairs versus tumor region pairs.

RNA and DNA were co-extracted from approximately 20-30 mg of unsorted bulk tissue. With 500 ng total RNA as template and a constant-region primer, TCR beta cDNA was made. TCR beta libraries came from three nested multiplex PCR rounds using slightly modified ARM-PCR. With TRBV1-TRBV30 forward primers and a C-beta reverse primer, the first two PCR rounds were run for around 10 cycles each. TCRdb called the multiplex PCR reads again in MiXCR, with one record for every CDR3 protein. This table has about 210,000 distinct CDR3 sequences, around four fifths appearing once. The V gene lost 2 bases and the J gene lost 4 bases, with 14 bases spanning the gap. The CDR3 spans 16 residues. Looked up from germline, CDR1 is SGHAT and CDR2 is FQNNGV. With regard to this clonotype: Its antigen is not identified.

Input material: tumor tissue from primary liver carcinoma. The rearrangement joins TRBV11-2 to TRBJ2-2; D ambiguous. This clonotype was obtained from a middle-aged man with primary liver carcinoma and hepatitis B virus infection. DNA of the CDR3: TGTGCCAGCAGCTTATCCCTAGTCCGGGTCACCGGGGAGCTGTTTTTT. Protein product: CASSLSLVRVTGELFF.